These 3 T cell receptor beta chains were all obtained from the same sample, sequenced in a study of T cells in Graves' hyperthyroidism and ophthalmopathy. Amplified TCR beta CDR3 regions derived from RNA transcripts. First-round RT-PCR targeting the TCR CDR3 was performed with the HTBI primer set. From the multiplex PCR reads, TCRdb called clonotypes with MiXCR, one entry per CDR3 protein. The data show 360,000 or so distinct CDR3 sequences, 19% seen once. The specimen sequenced was blood. These receptors all stem from a woman younger than 30 with Graves' hyperthyroidism.

This clonotype was counted at least ten times. For the CDR3, the DNA is TGTGCCAGCAGCGCCCGACAGGGCAGCTACGAGCAGTACTTC. This sequence encodes CASSARQGSYEQYF. This chain joins TRBV7-9 and TRBJ2-7; TRBD1 agrees at 7 bases. Trimming removed 5 bases from V and 3 bases from J; junction bases left unmatched: 7. The CDR3 contains 14 residues. The germline V gene encodes CDR1 SEHNR and CDR2 FQNEAQ (reference sequence).

This clonotype was seen many times. The rearrangement uses TRBV3-1 and TRBJ1-2; unclear D gene. Germline V gives CDR1 LGHDT, CDR2 YNNKEL (reference sequence). This CDR3 is built from 11 residues. Between the trimmed V and J ends, which lost 7 bases and 8 bases, there was a span of 11 bases. The DNA of the CDR3 is TGTGCCAGCACCAAAGGGTACGGCTACACCTTC. Translation: CASTKGYGYTF. The variable domain in full, with the rest retrieved from reference TRBV3-1 and TRBJ1-2, is DTAVSQTPKYLVTQMGNDKSIKCEQNLGHDTMYWYKQDSKKFLKIMFSYNNKELIINETVPNRFSPKSPDKAHLNLHINSLELGDSAVYFCASTKGYGYTFGSGTRLTVV.

This clonotype was detected only a few times. The chain links TRBV12-3 or TRBV12-4 to TRBJ2-5, with a possible D match to TRBD2 (5 bases). There are 17 residues in the CDR3. Trimming removed 5 bases from V and 5 bases from J, with 24 bases in between. The CDR3 sequence: CASSPARSSQLGETQYF. The CDR3 DNA sequence: TGTGCCAGCAGTCCGGCCCGGTCTAGCCAGTTAGGGGAGACCCAGTACTTC.